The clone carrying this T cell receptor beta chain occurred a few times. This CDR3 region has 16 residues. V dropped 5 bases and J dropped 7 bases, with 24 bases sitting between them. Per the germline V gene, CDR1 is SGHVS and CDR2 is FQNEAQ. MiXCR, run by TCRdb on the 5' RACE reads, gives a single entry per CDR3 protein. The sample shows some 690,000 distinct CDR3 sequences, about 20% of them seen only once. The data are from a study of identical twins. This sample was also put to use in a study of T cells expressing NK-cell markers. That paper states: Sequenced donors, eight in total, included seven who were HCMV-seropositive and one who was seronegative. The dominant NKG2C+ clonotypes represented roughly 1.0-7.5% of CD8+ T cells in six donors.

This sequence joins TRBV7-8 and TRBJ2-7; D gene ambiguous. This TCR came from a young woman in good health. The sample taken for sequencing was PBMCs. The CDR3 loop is CASSDDRVWWSGEQYF. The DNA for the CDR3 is TGTGCCAGCAGCGACGACCGAGTTTGGTGGTCCGGGGAGCAGTACTTC.